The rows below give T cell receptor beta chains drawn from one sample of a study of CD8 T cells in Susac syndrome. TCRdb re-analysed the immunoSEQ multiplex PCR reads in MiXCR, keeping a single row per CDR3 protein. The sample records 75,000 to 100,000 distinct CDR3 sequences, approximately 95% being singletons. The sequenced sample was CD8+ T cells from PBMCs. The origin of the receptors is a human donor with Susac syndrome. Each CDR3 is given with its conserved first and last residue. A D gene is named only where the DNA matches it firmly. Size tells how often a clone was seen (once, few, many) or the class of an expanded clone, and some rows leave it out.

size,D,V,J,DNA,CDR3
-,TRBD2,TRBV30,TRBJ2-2,TGTGCCTGGAGCCCACCGGGACTAGCGGGAGTAGGGGAGCTGTTTTTT,CAWSPPGLAGVGELFF
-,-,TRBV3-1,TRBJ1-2,TGTGCCAGCAGCCAAGATGGGGGCGAGGGCTATGGCTACACCTTC,CASSQDGGEGYGYTF
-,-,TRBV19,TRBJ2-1,TGTGCCAGTAGTATAGTGGCAGGTAGCTACAATGAGCAGTTCTTC,CASSIVAGSYNEQFF
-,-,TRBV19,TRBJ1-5,TGTGCCAGTAGTATGTATGGGGGTGATCAGCCCCAGCATTTT,CASSMYGGDQPQHF
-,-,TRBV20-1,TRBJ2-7,TGCAGTGCTCACCGGGAGTCATTCTACGAGCAGTACTTC,CSAHRESFYEQYF
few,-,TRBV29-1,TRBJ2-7,TGCAGCGTTGGTGACCTAACCTACGAGCAGTACTTC,CSVGDLTYEQYF
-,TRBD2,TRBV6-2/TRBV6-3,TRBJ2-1,TGTGCCAGCAGCCCTACTAGCGGAGTCTTCAATGAGCAGTTCTTC,CASSPTSGVFNEQFF
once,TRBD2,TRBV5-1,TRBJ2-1,TGCGCCAGCAGCCCTACGACTAGCGGGATTTTTAGGGACAATGAGCAGTTCTTC,CASSPTTSGIFRDNEQFF
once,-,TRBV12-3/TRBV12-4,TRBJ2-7,TGTGCCAGCAGTTTCCAATACGAGCAGTACTTC,CASSFQYEQYF
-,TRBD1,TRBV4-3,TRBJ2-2,TGCGCCAGCAGACTGGACAGGGCCGGGACCGGGGAGCTGTTTTTT,CASRLDRAGTGELFF
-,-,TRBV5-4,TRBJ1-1,TGTGCCAGCAGCTTGTCGGGGGAGACTGAAGCTTTCTTT,CASSLSGETEAFF
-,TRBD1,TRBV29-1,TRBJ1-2,TGCAGCGTTGATGTGGGACAGGGTGATGGCTACACCTTC,CSVDVGQGDGYTF
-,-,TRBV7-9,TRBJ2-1,TGTGCCAGCAGCTTAGAACAGGTTGAGCAGTTCTTC,CASSLEQVEQFF
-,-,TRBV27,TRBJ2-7,TGTGCCAGCAGTTGGACCCAATCCTACGAGCAGTACTTC,CASSWTQSYEQYF